The clone carrying this T cell receptor (beta chain) was detected many times. The antigen remains undetermined. This record comes from a study of CD8 T cells in ankylosing spondylitis. Study results and limitations: Disease-linked clones reportedly showed significant enrichment in matched ankylosing spondylitis synovial fluid. Several highly homologous variants made up a TCR beta motif, and this motif appeared characteristic of ankylosing spondylitis blood. Reports of some motif variants in reactive arthritis synovial fluid and blood predate this one.

The ends were cut back, 5 bases at V and 7 bases at J, with 15 bases in the middle. The CDR3 has 14 amino acids. The germline gives CDR1 SGDLS, CDR2 YYNGEE. TCRdb re-analysed the 5' RACE reads in MiXCR, keeping a single row per CDR3 protein. The sample contains about 25,000 distinct CDR3 sequences, 2.5% of which appear only once. Sequenced sample: blood, either unsorted or a sorted T cell fraction (not recorded which). The chain employs TRBV9 and TRBJ2-2; D possibly uses TRBD1 or TRBD2 (5 bases each). The sequence came from a female donor with ankylosing spondylitis or in good health (not recorded which). DNA of the CDR3: TGTGCCAGCAGGGGGGACCATTCTATCGGGGAGCTGTTTTTT. Amino acids: CASRGDHSIGELFF.